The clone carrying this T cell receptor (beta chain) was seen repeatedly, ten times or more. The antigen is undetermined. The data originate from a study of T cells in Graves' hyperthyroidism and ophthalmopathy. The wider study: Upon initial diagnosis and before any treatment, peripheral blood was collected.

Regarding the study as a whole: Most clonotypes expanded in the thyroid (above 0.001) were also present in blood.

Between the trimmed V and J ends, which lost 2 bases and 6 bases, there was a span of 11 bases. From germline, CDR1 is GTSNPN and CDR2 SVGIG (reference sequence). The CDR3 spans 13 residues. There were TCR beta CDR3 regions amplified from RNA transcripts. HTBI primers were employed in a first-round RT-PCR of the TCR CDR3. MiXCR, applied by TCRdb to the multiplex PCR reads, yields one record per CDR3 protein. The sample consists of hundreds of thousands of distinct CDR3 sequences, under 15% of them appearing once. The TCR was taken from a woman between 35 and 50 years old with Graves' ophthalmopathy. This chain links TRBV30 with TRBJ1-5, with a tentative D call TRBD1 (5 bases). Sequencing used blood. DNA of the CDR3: TGTGCCTGGAGTTGGGGGTATGGTCAGCCCCAGCATTTT. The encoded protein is CAWSWGYGQPQHF. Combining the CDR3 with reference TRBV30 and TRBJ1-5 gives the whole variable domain SQTIHQWPATLVQPVGSPLSLECTVEGTSNPNLYWYRQAAGRGLQLLFYSVGIGQISSEVPQNLSASRPQDRQFILSSKKLLLSDSGFYLCAWSWGYGQPQHFGDGTRLSIL.